The source of this T cell receptor (beta chain) is a study of chronic HIV infection and antiretroviral therapy. TCRdb called the 5' RACE reads again in MiXCR, with one record for every CDR3 protein. The sample yields 40,000 to 60,000 distinct CDR3 sequences, about 18% seen once. The CDR3 has 14 residues. Trimming removed 5 bases from V and 1 base from J; junction bases left unmatched: 4. The germline V gene has CDR1 LGHDT and CDR2 YNNKEL (reference sequence). The sequencing input was peripheral blood. The receptor was derived from an adult who had HIV and had not received antiretroviral therapy, or was an uninfected healthy control (not recorded which). The V gene is TRBV3-1, the J gene TRBJ1-1, with 7 nucleotides matching TRBD1. The CDR3 DNA is TGTGCCAGCAGCACAGGGGATAGGAACACTGAAGCTTTCTTT. Amino acid sequence: CASSTGDRNTEAFF.